This T cell receptor beta chain is from a study of OX40 agonist ivuxolimab in advanced cancers. Across the study: Prior therapy, whether anti-PD-1, anti-PD-L1 or anti-CTLA-4, was allowed, and approximately 37% had some.

This CDR3 is 13 amino acids long. The V end was cut by 1 base, the J end by 1 base, with 4 bases between. The germline gives CDR1 ENHRY, CDR2 SYGVKD. Concerning this clone: Its antigen remains unknown.

Data came from immunoSEQ multiplex PCR; TCRdb stores just in-frame clones and leaves some out. The sample consists of more than 50,000 clones, around 85% of them appearing once. General study results and limits: Some patients without response likewise showed low normalized clonal expansion. In CD8+ T cells, expanded clones were on average more numerous than in CD4+.

The source of this sequence is an adult with an advanced solid tumor such as melanoma, head and neck, liver or kidney cancer. The chain couples TRBV10-3 to TRBJ2-5; no clear D. Sequencing was performed on CD4+ or CD8+ T cells sorted from blood, taken in a trial of the OX40 agonist ivuxolimab. The CDR3 protein is CAISEFGQETQYF. In nucleotides, the CDR3 is TGTGCCATCAGTGAGTTTGGCCAAGAGACCCAGTACTTC.